This TCR beta chain was sequenced in a study of shared clonotypes between healthy human individuals. Across the whole study: Researchers assigned three CD4 naive, three CD4 memory, two CD8 naive and one CD8 memory plate to each donor.

General study results and limits: Memory subsets generally showed smaller estimated richness than naive subsets did.

The CDR3 covers 11 residues. V was trimmed by 6 bases and J by 13 bases, leaving 15 bases between them. Germline V CDR1 and CDR2: MNHNY, SVGAGI (reference sequence). Caucasian adults residing in Nashville, Tennessee made up all the donors. Sorted-subset replicate PCR reactions contained roughly 190 ng DNA, corresponding to tens of thousands of T cell genomes. The repertoire was sequenced with immunoSEQ multiplex PCR; TCRdb's copy has only in-frame clones and lacks some. The sample yields some 900,000 clones, about 80% seen once. Notes on this clone: The antigen is undetermined.

The sample comprised memory CD4+ T cells sorted from blood. As to subset: CD45RA-negative fraction. The receptor comes from a man between 18 and 35 years old in good health. The gene calls are TRBV6-6 and TRBJ1-2; D gene unclear. CDR3 sequence (DNA): TGTGCCAGCAGGGATAAGAAAGGACTCACCTTC. Protein product: CASRDKKGLTF.